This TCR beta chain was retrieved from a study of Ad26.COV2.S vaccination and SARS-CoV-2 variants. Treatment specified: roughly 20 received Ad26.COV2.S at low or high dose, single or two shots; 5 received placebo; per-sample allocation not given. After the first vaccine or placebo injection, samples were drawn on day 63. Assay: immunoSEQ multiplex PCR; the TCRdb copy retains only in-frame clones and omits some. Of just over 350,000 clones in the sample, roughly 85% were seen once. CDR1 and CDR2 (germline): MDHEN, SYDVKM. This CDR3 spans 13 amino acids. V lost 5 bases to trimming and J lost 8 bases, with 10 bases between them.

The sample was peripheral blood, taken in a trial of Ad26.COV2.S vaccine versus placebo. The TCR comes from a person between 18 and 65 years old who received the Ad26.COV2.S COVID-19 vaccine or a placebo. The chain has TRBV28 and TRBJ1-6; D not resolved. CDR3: CASSRRDHSPLHF. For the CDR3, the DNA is TGTGCCAGCAGTCGACGGGATCATTCACCCCTCCACTTT.